The 30 T cell receptor beta chains presented below share a single source sample, sequenced in a study of blood T cell repertoires in COVID-19. The method was immunoSEQ multiplex PCR; TCRdb's version includes in-frame clones alone and lacks a portion of them. Of under 200,000 clones in the sample, approximately 90% are singletons; the top ten hold approximately 0.5%. Specimen: peripheral blood. Receptor source: a man in his forties or fifties with acute or convalescent COVID-19.

V gene TRBV2 combines with J gene TRBJ2-5, with 8 bases matching TRBD1. The CDR3 runs 13 residues. Germline loops: CDR1 SNHLY, CDR2 FYNNEI. J was trimmed by 4 bases and V by 6 bases; bases with no gene match: 4. The CDR3 reads CASSGGTGETQYF. In nucleotides, the CDR3 is TGTGCCAGCAGCGGTGGGACAGGAGAGACCCAGTACTTC.

V is TRBV28 and J is TRBJ1-5; D is undetermined. Germline loops: CDR1 MDHEN, CDR2 SYDVKM. Trimming left V 5 bases short and J 6 bases short, with 8 bases between. The CDR3 sequence is 12 residues long. Here the CDR3 reads CASSPLFQPQHF. The CDR3 DNA reads as TGTGCCAGCAGTCCCCTATTTCAGCCCCAGCATTTT.

The chain employs TRBV30 and TRBJ1-4; D unclear. CDR3 length: 14 residues. V was trimmed by 3 bases and J by 6 bases, leaving 14 bases between them. Germline CDR1 reads GTSNPN; CDR2 reads SVGIG (reference sequence). DNA of the CDR3: TGTGCCTGGAGGGAGACCGAACGGGATGAAAAACTGTTTTTT. This translates into CAWRETERDEKLFF.

This clone is a singleton in its sample. V usage is TRBV10-3 and J usage is TRBJ1-1, with D maybe TRBD1 (5 bases). Germline CDR1 and CDR2: ENHRY and SYGVKD. The CDR3 runs 13 residues. Trimming left V 6 bases short and J 3 bases short, with 11 bases between. The CDR3 DNA reads TGTGCCATCAGCGAAAGGGGCGACACTGAAGCTTTCTTT. This encodes CAISERGDTEAFF.

Note on this clone: The same CDR3 also results from other DNA sequences found in this sample. This chain uses TRBV19 with TRBJ1-4; D not certain. The length of the CDR3 is 14 residues. Germline V gives CDR1 LNHDA, CDR2 SQIVND (reference sequence). The V gene lost 1 base and the J gene lost 0 bases, with 3 bases spanning the gap. CDR3 nucleotides: TGTGCCAGTAGTATAGCTGCAACTAATGAAAAACTGTTTTTT. Translation: CASSIAATNEKLFF.

The genes are TRBV6-6 and TRBJ2-2; 7 positions match TRBD1. V trimming: 5 bases; J trimming: 7 bases; junction bases outside the gene matches: 4. Germline CDR1 is MNHNY and CDR2 is SVGAGI (reference sequence). The CDR3 contains 13 residues. CDR3 protein: CASSRGQIGELFF. In DNA, the CDR3 is TGTGCCAGCAGTAGGGGACAGATCGGGGAGCTGTTTTTT.

The V and J genes are TRBV5-1 and TRBJ2-3; D is perhaps TRBD2 (6 bases). Germline loops: CDR1 SGHRS, CDR2 YFSETQ. V lost 0 bases and J lost 3, with 17 bases in between. The CDR3 totals 17 residues. The CDR3 DNA sequence: TGCGCCAGCAGCTTGGTCCCTGGGGGAGGTAGTACAGATACGCAGTATTTT. This sequence encodes CASSLVPGGGSTDTQYF.

The chain couples TRBV15 to TRBJ2-1; D unclear. Germline assignment: CDR1 LNHNV and CDR2 YYDKDF (reference sequence). The V end was cut by 0 bases, the J end by 5 bases, with 8 bases between. The CDR3 is made up of 14 amino acids. CDR3 sequence reads: CATSRDLADNEQFF. Here the CDR3 DNA reads TGTGCCACCAGCAGAGATCTGGCAGACAATGAGCAGTTCTTC.

The chain links TRBV7-2 to TRBJ2-3; TRBD2 agrees at 12 bases. Trimming took 5 bases from V and 5 from J; bases not matched to a gene: 8. CDR3 length: 16 residues. Germline V gene data show CDR1 as SGHTA and CDR2 as FQGNSA. This CDR3 reads CASSPRLAGARDTQYF. CDR3 nucleotide sequence: TGTGCCAGCAGCCCTCGACTAGCGGGAGCCAGAGATACGCAGTATTTT.

This chain joins TRBV7-9 and TRBJ2-7; a possible D gene is TRBD1 (5 bases). The CDR3 spans 12 residues. The V and J ends lost 3 bases and 4 bases respectively, with 7 bases between them. Germline CDR1 SEHNR, CDR2 FQNEAQ (reference sequence). The CDR3 loop reads CASSFQGYEQYV. In DNA, the CDR3 is TGTGCCAGCAGCTTCCAGGGTTACGAGCAGTACGTC.

J is TRBJ2-1 and V is TRBV4-1, with D maybe TRBD1 (6 bases). There are 14 residues in the CDR3. CDR1 is MGHRA, CDR2 YSYEKL, per germline. V dropped 3 bases and J dropped 10 bases, with 16 bases sitting between them. The CDR3 nucleotides are TGCGCCAGCAGCCACACACAGGGTGGGGTCGAGCAGTTCTTC. Residues: CASSHTQGGVEQFF.

The chain has TRBV18 and TRBJ1-5; D perhaps matches TRBD1 (5 bases). The ends were cut back, 1 base at V and 6 bases at J, with 10 bases in the middle. This CDR3 contains 14 residues. The V gene's germline CDR1 is KGHSH and CDR2 LQKENI. CDR3 residues: CASSPRGEGQPQHF. CDR3 in DNA: TGTGCCAGCTCACCACGGGGGGAGGGTCAGCCCCAGCATTTT.

This chain joins TRBV5-4 and TRBJ2-1; a weak D match, TRBD2 (5 bases). This CDR3 spans 13 amino acids. Germline CDR1 and CDR2: SGHNT and YYREEE (reference sequence). Trimming stripped 2 bases from V and 8 bases from J, with 11 bases between. The chain's CDR3 is CASSFDGVDEQFF. For the CDR3, the DNA is TGTGCCAGCAGCTTTGACGGGGTCGATGAGCAGTTCTTC.

The rearrangement joins TRBV29-1 to TRBJ2-2; the D is unclear. CDR1 is SQVTM, CDR2 ANQGSEA, per germline. The CDR3 contains 13 residues. Trimming took off 4 bases at V and 4 bases at J, with 10 bases between the two ends. The CDR3 DNA follows: TGCAGCGTTGCCAGGATAGGCACCGGGGAGCTGTTTTTT. It is translated as CSVARIGTGELFF.

The chain uses TRBV5-4 and TRBJ2-1; possible D gene TRBD2, 7 bases. CDR1 is SGHNT and CDR2 is YYREEE in the germline V gene (reference sequence). This CDR3 has 15 amino acids. Deletions cut 4 bases from V and 8 bases from J, with 19 bases between. The CDR3 DNA sequence: TGTGCCAGCAGCGGGGGGGGCCGGGAAGCAGATGAGCAGTTCTTC. Encoded protein: CASSGGGREADEQFF. Using reference TRBV5-4 and TRBJ2-1 for the parts outside the CDR3, the full variable domain is ETGVTQSPTHLIKTRGQQVTLRCSSQSGHNTVSWYQQALGQGPQFIFQYYREEENGRGNFPPRFSGLQFPNYSSELNVNALELDDSALYLCASSGGGREADEQFFGPGTRLTVL.

V and J are TRBV7-9 and TRBJ1-4; 9 bases align to TRBD1. The ends lost 5 bases at V and 7 bases at J; junction bases unmatched: 5. Germline lookup yields CDR1 SEHNR and CDR2 FQNEAQ (reference sequence). This CDR3 contains 14 residues. CDR3: CASSPGQGIEKLFF. The CDR3 DNA reads TGTGCCAGCAGCCCGGGACAGGGCATTGAAAAACTGTTTTTT.

As DNA, the CDR3 is TGTGCCAGTACCGGGGCACAGGGAGGGGAGACCCAGTACTTC. Encoded protein: CASTGAQGGETQYF. The gene calls are TRBV19 and TRBJ2-5; the D gene is possibly TRBD2 (7 bases). The V end lost 7 bases, the J end lost 5 bases, and 17 bases lay between the germline ends. This CDR3 spans 14 amino acids. Germline loops: CDR1 LNHDA, CDR2 SQIVND (reference sequence).

This clone was recorded only once. CDR3 sequence (DNA): TGTGCCAGCAGATCTCTAGCCAAAAACATTCAGTACTTC. Encoded protein: CASRSLAKNIQYF. The chain employs TRBV2 and TRBJ2-4; D is unresolved. The germline V gene has CDR1 SNHLY and CDR2 FYNNEI. Trimming took 6 bases from V and 0 from J, leaving 6 bases between them. This CDR3 comprises 13 residues.

The chain joins TRBV3-1 (or the pseudogene TRBV3-2) to TRBJ2-5, with 9 bases lining up with TRBD2. The germline gives CDR1 LGHDT, CDR2 YNNKEL (reference sequence). This CDR3 region has 15 residues. J gave up 1 base and V 7 bases, and 7 bases lay outside the gene matches. The CDR3, as DNA: TGTGCCAGCACCTCGCGACTAGCGGTCCAAGAGACCCAGTACTTC. Its translation is CASTSRLAVQETQYF.

The chain links TRBV6-1 to TRBJ1-6; 7 nucleotides match TRBD1. V dropped 2 bases and J dropped 7; count of bases not matched to a gene: 2. This CDR3 has 14 amino acids. Germline CDR1 is MNHNS and CDR2 is SASEGT. The CDR3 here is CASSELDRNSPLHF. CDR3 nucleotides: TGTGCCAGCAGTGAACTGGACAGGAATTCACCCCTCCACTTT.

The rearrangement uses TRBV3-1 (or the pseudogene TRBV3-2) and TRBJ2-1, with 9 bases lining up with TRBD2. The CDR3 totals 15 residues. Germline V gene sequence: CDR1 LGHDT, CDR2 YNNKEL (reference sequence). V dropped 4 bases and J dropped 3; count of bases not matched to a gene: 4. The chain's CDR3 is CASSRGLAIYNEQFF. The CDR3 DNA is TGTGCCAGCAGCCGCGGACTAGCGATCTACAATGAGCAGTTCTTC.

A single count supports this clone. The V and J genes are TRBV19 and TRBJ1-5, with D possibly TRBD1 on 6 matching bases. The V gene lost 3 bases and the J gene lost 5 bases, with 17 bases spanning the gap. Looked up from germline, CDR1 is LNHDA and CDR2 is SQIVND (reference sequence). The CDR3 runs 16 residues. The CDR3 DNA reads TGTGCCAGTAGTATGTCCCCGACAGGTAAGGATCAGCCCCAGCATTTT. Translated, it gives CASSMSPTGKDQPQHF.

The chain combines TRBV2 with TRBJ2-1, with 7 bases aligning to TRBD2. This CDR3 contains 13 residues. V lost 5 bases to trimming and J lost 6 bases; unmatched junction nucleotides: 4. Germline CDR1 is SNHLY and CDR2 is FYNNEI. The CDR3: CASSTTSVNEQFF. The CDR3 DNA sequence: TGTGCCAGCAGTACTACTAGCGTCAATGAGCAGTTCTTC.

The chain combines TRBV6-6 with TRBJ2-1, with 12 positions matching TRBD1. Germline V lookup: CDR1 MNHNY, CDR2 SVGAGI (reference sequence). The CDR3 sequence is 16 residues long. Trimming at V came to 2 bases and at J to 8 bases, leaving 7 bases not matched to a gene. The CDR3 loop is CASSYGRDRGRDEQFF. The CDR3 DNA reads as TGTGCCAGCAGTTACGGCCGGGACAGGGGGCGGGATGAGCAGTTCTTC.

The chain links TRBV27 to TRBJ2-3; tentatively, D is TRBD2 (7 bases). The CDR3 is made up of 16 amino acids. Germline lookup yields CDR1 MNHEY and CDR2 SMNVEV (reference sequence). Trimming shortened V by 1 base and J by 2 bases, and 13 bases separated the two germline ends. Here the CDR3 DNA reads TGTGCCAGCAGTTTATTGGCGGGGGCTACCACAGATACGCAGTATTTT. This gives the protein CASSLLAGATTDTQYF.

The chain is built from TRBV4-2 and TRBJ1-1; the D gene is possibly TRBD1 (5 bases). Per germline, CDR1 LGHNA and CDR2 YNFKEQ. The V gene lost 0 bases and the J gene lost 4 bases, with 18 bases spanning the gap. This CDR3 region has 17 residues. The CDR3 nucleotides are TGTGCCAGCAGCCAAGATAGAAGGGAAGGGGTGGGCACTGAAGCTTTCTTT. Translated: CASSQDRREGVGTEAFF.

The count of this clone is one. The chain combines TRBV15 with TRBJ2-1; 7 bases match TRBD2. CDR3 length: 16 amino acids. V was pared by 0 bases and J by 4 bases, with 6 bases of the junction left unmatched. CDR1 and CDR2 (germline): LNHNV, YYDKDF (reference sequence). The CDR3 DNA follows: TGTGCCACCAGCAGAGATTCGAGCGGGAAGTACAATGAGCAGTTCTTC. Protein product: CATSRDSSGKYNEQFF.

This chain uses TRBV6-5 with TRBJ1-1; maybe TRBD1 (5 bases). Germline-derived CDR1 and CDR2 are MNHEY and SVGAGI. The CDR3 extends over 15 amino acids. Deletions cut 6 bases from V and 5 bases from J, with 19 bases between. CDR3: CASREVVRGLTEAFF. The CDR3 coding sequence is TGTGCCAGCAGGGAGGTCGTGCGGGGGTTGACTGAAGCTTTCTTT.

The rearrangement joins TRBV15 to TRBJ2-2, with 9 positions matching TRBD2. Losses at the gene ends were 1 base for V and 6 bases for J; bases not matched to a gene: 12. The CDR3 contains 18 residues. Germline CDR1 and CDR2: LNHNV and YYDKDF (reference sequence). The CDR3 bases are TGTGCCACCAGCAGAGTACTGGGCGGGAGGGCCTTTTCCGGGGAGCTGTTTTTT. Translated, it gives CATSRVLGGRAFSGELFF.

The V and J genes are TRBV4-3 and TRBJ2-1, with 14 bases that match TRBD2. CDR1 LGHNA and CDR2 YSLEER come from the germline V gene. V gave up 4 bases and J gave up 2 bases; unmatched junction bases: 7. This CDR3 contains 18 residues. The CDR3 is CASSPRTSGGFPYNEQFF. In DNA form, the CDR3 reads TGCGCCAGCAGCCCGCGGACTAGCGGGGGGTTCCCCTACAATGAGCAGTTCTTC.